This T cell receptor beta chain appears in the sequencing data of a study of T cell responses to AZD1222 COVID-19 vaccine. As for this clone: Its specificity is not known.

Doses given second, at about 4 or about 12 weeks, were pooled. V shed 7 bases, J shed 5 bases, and the junction held 7 bases outside the gene matches. CDR3 length: 13 amino acids. Germline values: CDR1 ENHRY, CDR2 SYGVKD. The assay was immunoSEQ multiplex PCR, and TCRdb's table has in-frame clones only and misses some. The sample includes about 110,000 clones, about nine tenths of them seen just once. Study results and caveats: Females outnumbered males among donors, who were mostly white British; clonal diversity was possibly underestimated. Mapped onto spike, vaccine-associated CD4 TCRs spanned it and were dominant at 160-218 and 743-854.

Sequencing used peripheral blood, obtained 28 days after the second AZD1222 dose. The chain has TRBV10-3 and TRBJ1-1; 7 nucleotides match TRBD1. The source of this sequence is an adult who received the AZD1222 COVID-19 vaccine. The CDR3 nucleotides read TGTGCCATCAACCCAGGGGGAGGGACTGAAGCTTTCTTT. Its translation: CAINPGGGTEAFF.